This paragraph covers one T cell receptor beta chain sequence. Antigen: not known. This specimen comes from a study of shared clonotypes between healthy human individuals. Study-level findings and limits: Non-shared clonotypes showed lower generation probabilities than clonotypes common to all four donors.

Healthy HIV-negative adults without recent acute infections or vaccinations served as donors. In the source study's methods: Junction-only sequences without quality scores were provided by ImmunoSEQ, so filtering was different. The table came from immunoSEQ multiplex PCR; TCRdb's copy has only in-frame clones and leaves some out. Clone size and V and J calls were adopted from that table, with D and trimming inferred from the DNA. The sample lists around 1,000,000 clones, around 77% seen once, with roughly 0.83% in the top ten. V dropped 6 bases and J dropped 3 bases, with 8 bases sitting between them. Per the germline V gene, CDR1 is MDHEN and CDR2 is SYDVKM. CDR3 length: 12 amino acids.

V usage is TRBV28 and J usage is TRBJ1-2; D is undetermined. This TCR was sampled from a young man in good health. Some clones in this sample may be carry-over from other donors' samples. Material for sequencing was memory CD4+ T cells from PBMCs. The subset was: CD45RA-negative fraction. The CDR3 DNA follows: TGTGCCAGCAGAAACAGCGACTATGGCTACACCTTC. Protein sequence: CASRNSDYGYTF.